The clone carrying this T cell receptor (beta chain) was detected many times. Its antigen is as yet unknown. Time point noted: sample taken at primary tumor resection. From tumor, nontumor lung or frozen PBMC, whole RNA was taken unsorted for sequencing. V was clipped by 2 bases and J by 2 bases; unmatched bases: 11. There are 18 residues in the CDR3. Germline V gene lookup returns CDR1 MNHNY and CDR2 SVGAGI (reference sequence). In TCRdb, the 5' RACE reads were re-called with MiXCR into one record per CDR3 protein. The sample includes several thousand distinct CDR3 sequences, 9.5% to 15% seen only once; the top ten take about 10%. The sample is drawn from a study of spatial heterogeneity in lung cancer. Study findings and constraints: Mutation counts in tumors were tracked by counts of expanded intratumoral alpha and beta TCRs.

The TCR comes from a male donor with early-stage non-small cell lung cancer. This specimen consisted of lung tumor tissue, obtained at surgery. The rearrangement uses TRBV6-6 and TRBJ2-2, with 7 bases fitting TRBD2. The CDR3, as DNA: TGTGCCAGCAGTTACCCCCCCGCGACTAGCCTTAACACCGGGGAGCTGTTTTTT. Amino acid sequence: CASSYPPATSLNTGELFF.